Following are 22 T cell receptor beta chains from one sample sequenced in a study of neurological immune-mediated disorders. One entry per CDR3 protein, called by TCRdb with MiXCR from the 5' RACE reads. The table lists 45,000 to 50,000 distinct CDR3 sequences, 3% of them singletons. The sample comprised PBMCs. These receptors came from a woman in her forties or fifties with multiple sclerosis.

This clonotype appeared many times. The genes are TRBV29-1 and TRBJ2-3; the D gene is possibly TRBD1 (6 bases). This CDR3 spans 13 amino acids. Looked up from germline, CDR1 is SQVTM and CDR2 is ANQGSEA. Trimming pared 7 bases from V and 2 bases from J, leaving 13 bases between. The CDR3 protein is CSASVGATDTQYF. In DNA, the CDR3 is TGCAGCGCCTCAGTGGGGGCCACAGATACGCAGTATTTT.

This clonotype has a count of ten or more. V is TRBV12-3 or TRBV12-4 and J is TRBJ2-7, with 7 bases matching TRBD2. This CDR3 has 14 amino acids. The V segment lost 1 base and the J segment 4 bases; nucleotides outside the gene matches: 4. The CDR3 spells CASSLGGGRYEQYV. Here the CDR3 DNA reads TGTGCCAGCAGTTTAGGGGGGGGTAGGTACGAGCAGTACGTC.

This clonotype was detected many times. This chain connects TRBV20-1 to TRBJ2-7, with 9 bases matching TRBD2. Losses at the gene ends were 5 bases for V and 0 bases for J; bases not matched to a gene: 8. The CDR3 has 15 residues. Germline CDR1 is DFQATT and CDR2 is SNEGSKA (reference sequence). The CDR3 bases are TGCAGTGCTCCTTATAGCGGGAGTTACTCCTACGAGCAGTACTTC. Translating gives CSAPYSGSYSYEQYF.

This clonotype showed up many times. This chain connects TRBV10-3 to TRBJ2-1, with a weak D call TRBD2 (6 bases). Trimming took off 3 bases at V and 4 bases at J, with 7 bases between the two ends. Germline CDR1 ENHRY, CDR2 SYGVKD. The CDR3 loop spans 13 amino acids. This chain's CDR3 is CAISDGGYNEQFF. CDR3 in DNA: TGTGCCATCAGTGACGGGGGTTACAATGAGCAGTTCTTC.

This clonotype was seen repeatedly, ten times or more. The chain recombines TRBV18 with TRBJ1-1; possibly TRBD1 for D (6 bases). The V gene's germline CDR1 is KGHSH and CDR2 LQKENI. V gave up 1 base and J gave up 0 bases, with 9 bases separating them. CDR3 length: 15 amino acids. CDR3 in DNA: TGTGCCAGCTCACCACTCAGGGACATGAACACTGAAGCTTTCTTT. It is translated as CASSPLRDMNTEAFF.

This clonotype has a handful of counts. This chain uses TRBV18 with TRBJ2-3, with 8 bases identical to TRBD2. This CDR3 comprises 15 residues. Germline CDR1 reads KGHSH; CDR2 reads LQKENI. J was trimmed by 6 bases and V by 3 bases; bases with no gene match: 8. The CDR3 here is CASSPRSGGADTQYF. CDR3 nucleotide sequence: TGTGCCAGCTCACCGCGTTCGGGGGGGGCGGATACGCAGTATTTT.

At least ten counts were recorded for this clonotype. The gene calls are TRBV7-6 and TRBJ1-4; 11 positions agree with TRBD1. With 5 bases clipped from V and 8 bases from J, the junction kept 7 bases outside the gene matches. CDR1 and CDR2 from the germline V gene are SGHVS and FNYEAQ. The CDR3 has 15 residues. CDR3 protein: CASSAAGTGGEKLFF. The CDR3 nucleotides read TGTGCCAGCAGCGCCGCCGGGACAGGGGGAGAAAAACTGTTTTTT.

At least ten counts were recorded for this clonotype. This chain joins TRBV20-1 and TRBJ1-5; D is uncertain. The CDR3 is made up of 17 amino acids. CDR1 and CDR2 (germline): DFQATT, SNEGSKA (reference sequence). Trimming took off 3 bases at V and 0 bases at J, with 18 bases between the two ends. CDR3 nucleotides: TGCAGTGCTAGGGCCCAGGACCTAGGTTATAGCAATCAGCCCCAGCATTTT. Its translation is CSARAQDLGYSNQPQHF.

This clonotype appeared many times. The CDR3 coding sequence is TGTGCCAGCACAGGGATAATGAACACTGAAGCTTTCTTT. This encodes CASTGIMNTEAFF. The rearrangement links TRBV11-2 to TRBJ1-1; possibly TRBD1 for D (5 bases). The CDR3 totals 13 residues. The germline gives CDR1 SGHAT, CDR2 FQNNGV. Trimming left V 7 bases short and J 0 bases short, with 9 bases between. The full variable domain, rest sourced from reference TRBV11-2 and TRBJ1-1, is EAGVAQSPRYKIIEKRQSVAFWCNPISGHATLYWYQQILGQGPKLLIQFQNNGVVDDSQLPKDRFSAERLKGVDSTLKIQPAKLEDSAVYLCASTGIMNTEAFFGQGTRLTVV.

This clonotype was observed many times. V gene TRBV5-8 combines with J gene TRBJ2-1; D is possibly TRBD2 (6 bases). Germline V gene sequence: CDR1 SGHTS, CDR2 YDEGEE. V was shortened by 3 bases and J by 0 bases, with 16 bases between the two germline ends. The length of the CDR3 is 17 residues. For the CDR3, the DNA is TGTGCCAGCAGCTCGCTGGGGGGAAGGGGCTCCTACAATGAGCAGTTCTTC. Protein sequence: CASSSLGGRGSYNEQFF.

Many counts were recorded for this clonotype. The CDR3 loop is CASSLDVAGGINEQFF. The CDR3 DNA sequence: TGCGCCAGCAGCTTGGATGTAGCGGGAGGGATCAATGAGCAGTTCTTC. The rearrangement joins TRBV5-1 to TRBJ2-1, with TRBD2 identical over 11 bases. CDR1 and CDR2 (germline): SGHRS, YFSETQ. V was clipped by 0 bases and J by 6 bases; unmatched bases: 5. The CDR3 is 16 residues long. Supplemented by reference TRBV5-1 and TRBJ2-1, the full variable domain reads KAGVTQTPRYLIKTRGQQVTLSCSPISGHRSVSWYQQTPGQGLQFLFEYFSETQRNKGNFPGRFSGRQFSNSRSEMNVSTLELGDSALYLCASSLDVAGGINEQFFGPGTRLTVL.

This clonotype was detected many times. This rearrangement joins TRBV12-3 or TRBV12-4 to TRBJ2-5; D might be TRBD2 (6 bases). The CDR3 totals 18 residues. V dropped 6 bases and J dropped 2 bases, with 25 bases sitting between them. As DNA, the CDR3 is TGTGCCAGCAGCCTGGGACTGAAAATGCGAGATGAACAAGAGACCCAGTACTTC. Protein sequence: CASSLGLKMRDEQETQYF.

Note on this clonotype: With a much larger clone just one base away, this may be a read error. V and J are TRBV5-1 and TRBJ2-7; no clear D. This CDR3 is 14 amino acids long. Trimming cost V 0 bases and J 8 bases, with 15 bases left between them. CDR1 is SGHRS and CDR2 is YFSETQ in the germline V gene. In DNA form, the CDR3 reads TGCGCCAGCAGCTTGGGCCATGTGGCTGGTAAGCAGTACTTC. This gives the protein CASSLGHVAGKQYF.

In this sample, this clonotype turned up many times. As DNA, the CDR3 is TGTGCCAGCAGTGTGGGACAGGGAGGTTCACCCCTCCACTTT. Amino acid sequence: CASSVGQGGSPLHF. V gene TRBV2 combines with J gene TRBJ1-6; 9 bases match TRBD1. J was trimmed by 9 bases and V by 4 bases; bases with no gene match: 4. CDR1 is SNHLY and CDR2 is FYNNEI in the germline V gene. There are 14 residues in the CDR3. The full variable domain, rest sourced from reference TRBV2 and TRBJ1-6, is EPEVTQTPSHQVTQMGQEVILRCVPISNHLYFYWYRQILGQKVEFLVSFYNNEISEKSEIFDDQFSVERPDGSNFTLKIRSTKLEDSAMYFCASSVGQGGSPLHFGNGTRLTVT.

This clonotype occurred many times. The rearrangement joins TRBV15 to TRBJ2-7, with D unclear. V dropped 3 bases and J dropped 3 bases, with 3 bases sitting between them. Germline-derived CDR1 and CDR2 are LNHNV and YYDKDF (reference sequence). The CDR3 sequence is 11 residues long. The CDR3 loop is CATSSSYEQYF. DNA for the CDR3: TGTGCCACCAGCAGCAGCTACGAGCAGTACTTC.

This clonotype was counted many times. The V call is TRBV20-1, the J call TRBJ2-3, with TRBD1 matching over 8 bases. V was clipped by 6 bases and J by 5 bases; unmatched bases: 10. This CDR3 contains 14 residues. CDR1 and CDR2 (germline): DFQATT, SNEGSKA (reference sequence). Here the CDR3 DNA reads TGCAGTGCCAGCGACAGGGGAGAGGGAGATACGCAGTATTTT. Translated, it gives CSASDRGEGDTQYF.

In this sample, this clonotype turned up many times. The chain has TRBV20-1 and TRBJ2-5; 16 positions agree with TRBD2. The CDR3 length is 20 residues. The V gene's germline CDR1 is DFQATT and CDR2 SNEGSKA (reference sequence). J gave up 5 bases and V 0 bases, and 15 bases lay outside the gene matches. CDR3 in DNA: TGCAGTGCTAGAGATCTTAGTAAATCTTTGGGACTAGCGGGGGGGGAGACCCAGTACTTC. This encodes CSARDLSKSLGLAGGETQYF.

Of note for this clonotype: This may stem from a read error, because a much larger clone lies one nucleotide away. J is TRBJ2-6 and V is TRBV2; D remains ambiguous. The V end was cut by 10 bases, the J end by 0 bases, with 7 bases between. The germline V gene has CDR1 SNHLY and CDR2 FYNNEI. The CDR3 runs 13 residues. CDR3 sequence reads: CANGFSGANVLTF. The CDR3, as DNA: TGTGCCAACGGGTTCTCTGGGGCCAACGTCCTGACTTTC.

This clonotype came up many times. The chain uses TRBV5-1 and TRBJ2-3; 9 bases line up with TRBD1. CDR3 length: 16 amino acids. The V gene's germline CDR1 is SGHRS and CDR2 YFSETQ. V gave up 0 bases and J gave up 4 bases; unmatched junction bases: 6. In DNA form, the CDR3 reads TGCGCCAGCAGCTTGGGGGACAGGGTACGGCCAGATACGCAGTATTTT. Translation: CASSLGDRVRPDTQYF.

In this sample, this clonotype turned up many times. The CDR3 DNA reads as TGTGCCAGCTCACGGCGCCAGTCCCTAAAGAATGAGCAGTTCTTC. Amino acid sequence: CASSRRQSLKNEQFF. The rearrangement uses TRBV18 and TRBJ2-1; no reliable D call. V lost 4 bases and J lost 7, with 17 bases in between. The V gene's germline CDR1 is KGHSH and CDR2 LQKENI. The CDR3 has 15 residues. The whole variable domain, remainder taken from reference TRBV18 and TRBJ2-1, is NAGVMQNPRHLVRRRGQEARLRCSPMKGHSHVYWYRQLPEEGLKFMVYLQKENIIDESGMPKERFSAEFPKEGPSILRIQQVVRGDSAAYFCASSRRQSLKNEQFFGPGTRLTVL.

The table lists this clonotype with many counts. The chain has TRBV3-1 and TRBJ2-6; TRBD1 might be the D (6 bases). Deletions cut 1 base from V and 3 bases from J, with 13 bases between. Germline V gene data show CDR1 as LGHDT and CDR2 as YNNKEL (reference sequence). This CDR3 is built from 17 residues. CDR3 DNA sequence: TGTGCCAGCAGCCAAGTTATCAGGGGTAGTGGGGCCAACGTCCTGACTTTC. It specifies CASSQVIRGSGANVLTF.

The table lists this clonotype with many counts. The chain joins TRBV14 to TRBJ2-3; D is ambiguous. Trimming removed 2 bases from V and 3 bases from J, with 3 bases in between. Germline V lookup: CDR1 SGHDN, CDR2 FVKESK. CDR3 size: 12 residues. The CDR3: CASSQLTDTQYF. In nucleotides, the CDR3 is TGTGCCAGCAGCCAACTTACAGATACGCAGTATTTT.